A single sample gave rise to the 10 T cell receptor beta chains below, sequenced in a study of blood T cell repertoires in COVID-19. Using immunoSEQ multiplex PCR, the repertoire was profiled, and TCRdb retains in-frame clones only, with some absent. The sample lists more than 150,000 clones; 89% were seen once. Sample: peripheral blood. The receptor source for this set is a man between 60 and 75 years old with acute or convalescent COVID-19.

This clone occurred a few times. The DNA for the CDR3 is TGTGCCAGTAGTATCGGAGGCAGCAACTACGAGCAGTACTTC. It translates to CASSIGGSNYEQYF. The chain couples TRBV19 to TRBJ2-7, with D maybe TRBD2 (5 bases). Per the germline V gene, CDR1 is LNHDA and CDR2 is SQIVND (reference sequence). The CDR3 is made up of 14 amino acids. The V and J ends lost 3 bases and 3 bases respectively, with 12 bases between them.

The V call is TRBV5-1, the J call TRBJ1-2, with a weak D call TRBD1 (5 bases). This CDR3 contains 15 residues. Germline V gene data show CDR1 as SGHRS and CDR2 as YFSETQ. Trimming left V 1 base short and J 4 bases short, with 14 bases between. CDR3 in DNA: TGCGCCAGCAGCTTGTCGGACACCTCTACCTATGGCTACACCTTC. It encodes CASSLSDTSTYGYTF. Variable domain in full (rest from reference TRBV5-1 and TRBJ1-2): KAGVTQTPRYLIKTRGQQVTLSCSPISGHRSVSWYQQTPGQGLQFLFEYFSETQRNKGNFPGRFSGRQFSNSRSEMNVSTLELGDSALYLCASSLSDTSTYGYTFGSGTRLTVV.

The V gene is TRBV3-1 (or the pseudogene TRBV3-2), the J gene TRBJ2-2, with D tentatively TRBD1 (5 bases). The germline V gene encodes CDR1 LGHDT and CDR2 YNNKEL (reference sequence). The CDR3 is 15 amino acids. The V gene lost 4 bases and the J gene lost 4 bases, with 13 bases spanning the gap. The CDR3 protein is CASSPPTGTTGELFF. DNA for the CDR3: TGTGCCAGCAGCCCCCCCACAGGTACCACCGGGGAGCTGTTTTTT.

CDR3 amino acids: CASSVGAGLNTEAFF. CDR3 DNA sequence: TGTGCCAGCAGCGTAGGGGCAGGGTTGAACACTGAAGCTTTCTTT. The chain links TRBV9 to TRBJ1-1; possible D gene TRBD1, 5 bases. This CDR3 is 15 amino acids long. Between the trimmed V and J ends, which lost 0 bases and 0 bases, there was a span of 9 bases. Germline V gene lookup returns CDR1 SGDLS and CDR2 YYNGEE.

CDR3 sequence reads: CASSVPGTGPPTSGYNEQFF. CDR3 in DNA: TGTGCCAGCAGTGTCCCCGGGACAGGGCCTCCGACTAGCGGTTACAATGAGCAGTTCTTC. The gene calls are TRBV2 and TRBJ2-1; D may match TRBD1 or TRBD2 (9 bases each). The ends were cut back, 4 bases at V and 4 bases at J, with 29 bases in the middle. Germline loops: CDR1 SNHLY, CDR2 FYNNEI. The CDR3 loop spans 20 amino acids. Supplemented by reference TRBV2 and TRBJ2-1, the full variable domain reads EPEVTQTPSHQVTQMGQEVILRCVPISNHLYFYWYRQILGQKVEFLVSFYNNEISEKSEIFDDQFSVERPDGSNFTLKIRSTKLEDSAMYFCASSVPGTGPPTSGYNEQFFGPGTRLTVL.

This chain connects TRBV19 to TRBJ1-2, with TRBD1 as a possible D gene (6 bases). The CDR3 covers 14 residues. Trimming took 8 bases from V and 3 from J, leaving 16 bases between them. CDR1 is LNHDA and CDR2 is SQIVND in the germline V gene (reference sequence). The CDR3 loop is CASGQTGDDYGYTF. In DNA, the CDR3 is TGTGCCAGTGGGCAGACAGGAGATGACTATGGCTACACCTTC.

The chain links TRBV19 to TRBJ2-7; the match to TRBD2 covers 12 bases. After removal of 5 bases from V and 3 bases from J, the junction contained 5 bases not matched to a gene. Germline V gene sequence: CDR1 LNHDA, CDR2 SQIVND (reference sequence). The CDR3 is made up of 15 amino acids. The CDR3 bases are TGTGCCAGTAGTCTCACTAGCGGGGGGAGCTACGAGCAGTACTTC. It yields the protein CASSLTSGGSYEQYF.

The J gene is TRBJ1-2, the V gene TRBV24-1; TRBD1 is a possible D gene (5 bases). V gave up 5 bases and J gave up 7 bases, with 16 bases separating them. The CDR3 has 14 amino acids. Germline CDR1 reads KGHDR; CDR2 reads SFDVKD. CDR3 sequence (DNA): TGTGCCACCAGTGGGAACCATCAGGGTACTGGCTACACCTTC. Translation: CATSGNHQGTGYTF.

Only a few counts were recorded for this clone. The chain combines TRBV27 with TRBJ1-2, with TRBD1 matching over 7 bases. Trimming removed 3 bases from V and 8 bases from J; junction bases left unmatched: 6. CDR1 is MNHEY, CDR2 SMNVEV, per germline (reference sequence). This CDR3 contains 13 residues. The CDR3, as DNA: TGTGCCAGCAGTTTTTCTCGGACAGGCGGCTACACCTTC. Protein product: CASSFSRTGGYTF.

The chain is built from TRBV13 and TRBJ1-2; the match to TRBD1 covers 10 bases. This CDR3 comprises 18 residues. Looked up from germline, CDR1 is PRHDT and CDR2 is FYEKMQ (reference sequence). The ends lost 0 bases at V and 3 bases at J; junction bases unmatched: 10. The CDR3 loop reads CASSLGLTPGQGHYGYTF. CDR3 nucleotides: TGTGCCAGCAGCTTAGGCCTTACACCGGGACAGGGGCACTATGGCTACACCTTC. Based on the CDR3 plus reference TRBV13 and TRBJ1-2, the full variable domain is AAGVIQSPRHLIKEKRETATLKCYPIPRHDTVYWYQQGPGQDPQFLISFYEKMQSDKGSIPDRFSAQQFSDYHSELNMSSLELGDSALYFCASSLGLTPGQGHYGYTFGSGTRLTVV.